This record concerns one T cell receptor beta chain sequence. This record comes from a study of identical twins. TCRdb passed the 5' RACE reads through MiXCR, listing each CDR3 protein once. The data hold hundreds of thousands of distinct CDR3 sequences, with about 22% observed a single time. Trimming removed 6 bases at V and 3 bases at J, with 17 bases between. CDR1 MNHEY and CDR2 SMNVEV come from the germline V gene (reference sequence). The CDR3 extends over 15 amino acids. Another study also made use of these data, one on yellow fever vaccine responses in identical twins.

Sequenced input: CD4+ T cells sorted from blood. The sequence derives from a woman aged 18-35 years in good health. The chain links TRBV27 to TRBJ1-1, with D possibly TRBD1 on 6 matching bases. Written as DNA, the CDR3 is TGTGCCAGCAGATCGCAGGGGCTTCCCCACACTGAAGCTTTCTTT. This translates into CASRSQGLPHTEAFF.